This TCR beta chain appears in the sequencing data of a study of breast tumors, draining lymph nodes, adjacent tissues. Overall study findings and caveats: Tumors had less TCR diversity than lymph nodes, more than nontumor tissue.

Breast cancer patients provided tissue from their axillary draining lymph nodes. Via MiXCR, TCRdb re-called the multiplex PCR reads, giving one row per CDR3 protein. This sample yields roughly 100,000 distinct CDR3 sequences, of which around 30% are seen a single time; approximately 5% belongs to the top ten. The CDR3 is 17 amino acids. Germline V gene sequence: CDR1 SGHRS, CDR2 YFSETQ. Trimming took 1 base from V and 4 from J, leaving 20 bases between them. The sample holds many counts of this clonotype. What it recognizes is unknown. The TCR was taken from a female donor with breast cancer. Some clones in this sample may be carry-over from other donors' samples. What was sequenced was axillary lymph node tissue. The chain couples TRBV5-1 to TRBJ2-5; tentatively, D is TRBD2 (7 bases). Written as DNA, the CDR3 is TGCGCCAGCAGCTTGCGGGCCAGGGGAGGGAGGGGAGAGACCCAGTACTTC. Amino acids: CASSLRARGGRGETQYF.